These T cell receptor beta chains were read from a single sample in a study of siplizumab effects on memory and regulatory T cells. Produced via immunoSEQ multiplex PCR; TCRdb's table is partial and in-frame only. The data contain approximately 60,000 clones, approximately 97% of them singletons. Sequenced: naive CD8+ T cells sorted from blood. These receptors all stem from a human donor in good health. The CDR3 runs from the conserved cysteine through the conserved F or W. Each record gives: V gene, clone size, J gene, D gene, CDR3 protein, CDR3 DNA. A D gene is named only where the DNA matches it firmly. Clone size is stated in some rows and not others, as once, few, many or a class when expanded.

v_gene: TRBV2; abundance: .; j_gene: TRBJ2-3; d_gene: TRBD1; CDR3aa: CATLDRSSTDTQYF; CDR3nt: TGTGCCACCTTGGACAGGAGTAGCACAGATACGCAGTATTTT
v_gene: TRBV19; abundance: .; j_gene: TRBJ2-5; d_gene: TRBD1; CDR3aa: CASSISGTEEETQYF; CDR3nt: TGTGCCAGTAGTATATCCGGGACAGAAGAAGAGACCCAGTACTTC
v_gene: TRBV7-6; abundance: .; j_gene: TRBJ1-1; d_gene: .; CDR3aa: CASSLSTSPTEAFF; CDR3nt: TGTGCCAGCAGCTTAAGTACGAGTCCCACTGAAGCTTTCTTT
v_gene: TRBV9; abundance: .; j_gene: TRBJ2-5; d_gene: TRBD2; CDR3aa: CASSGGQETQYF; CDR3nt: TGTGCCAGCTCGGGGGGCCAAGAGACCCAGTACTTC
v_gene: TRBV10-2; abundance: .; j_gene: TRBJ2-3; d_gene: .; CDR3aa: CASTGTDTQYF; CDR3nt: TGCGCCAGCACAGGCACAGATACGCAGTATTTT
v_gene: TRBV5-1; abundance: .; j_gene: TRBJ1-1; d_gene: .; CDR3aa: CASSLDLPGWGTEAFF; CDR3nt: TGCGCCAGCAGCTTGGATTTGCCAGGGTGGGGCACTGAAGCTTTCTTT
v_gene: TRBV10-3; abundance: .; j_gene: TRBJ2-1; d_gene: TRBD2; CDR3aa: CAISEAGGRGGYNEQFF; CDR3nt: TGTGCCATCAGTGAGGCGGGGGGGCGGGGGGGTTACAATGAGCAGTTCTTC
v_gene: TRBV5-4; abundance: once; j_gene: TRBJ1-5; d_gene: TRBD1; CDR3aa: CASRIQGSNQPQHF; CDR3nt: TGTGCCAGCAGGATACAGGGGAGCAATCAGCCCCAGCATTTT
v_gene: TRBV9; abundance: .; j_gene: TRBJ2-1; d_gene: TRBD2; CDR3aa: CASSDATGLHRTEQFF; CDR3nt: TGTGCCAGCAGCGATGCTACGGGACTACACCGAACTGAGCAGTTCTTC
v_gene: TRBV20-1; abundance: once; j_gene: TRBJ1-1; d_gene: .; CDR3aa: CSAKRNTEAFF; CDR3nt: TGCAGTGCTAAGAGGAACACTGAAGCTTTCTTT